The 18 T cell receptor beta chains reported below all come from one sample, sequenced in a study of blood T cell repertoires in COVID-19. Some clones are missing from TCRdb's copy, which holds only in-frame ones; the method was immunoSEQ multiplex PCR. The table records under 200,000 clones, about four fifths of them present only once. What was sequenced was peripheral blood. Receptors were obtained from a man between 65 and 80 years old with active or convalescent COVID-19.

This rearrangement joins TRBV29-1 to TRBJ2-5, with 11 bases identical to TRBD2. In germline, CDR1 is SQVTM, CDR2 ANQGSEA. The CDR3 has 13 amino acids. V dropped 5 bases and J dropped 5; count of bases not matched to a gene: 4. The CDR3 DNA sequence: TGCAGCGTTAGATGGACTAGCGGGGAGACCCAGTACTTC. This translates into CSVRWTSGETQYF.

The rearrangement joins TRBV20-1 to TRBJ1-2; TRBD1 aligns across 8 bases. The CDR3 extends over 15 amino acids. Looked up from germline, CDR1 is DFQATT and CDR2 is SNEGSKA (reference sequence). V shed 3 bases, J shed 3 bases, and the junction held 9 bases outside the gene matches. The CDR3 sequence is CSASRAQGADYGYTF. As DNA, the CDR3 is TGCAGTGCTAGTCGGGCGCAGGGGGCCGACTATGGCTACACCTTC.

The chain joins TRBV7-9 to TRBJ2-3; tentative D call: TRBD1 (6 bases). The germline CDR1 and CDR2 sequences are SEHNR and FQNEAQ (reference sequence). Between the trimmed V and J ends, which lost 5 bases and 1 base, there was a span of 13 bases. The CDR3 length is 15 residues. The CDR3 bases are TGTGCCAGCAGCCGCCAGGACAGACGCACAGATACGCAGTATTTT. Translating gives CASSRQDRRTDTQYF.

This clone was observed once. Other DNA sequences within the sample encode an identical CDR3. The rearrangement links TRBV15 to TRBJ1-4; D possibly corresponds to TRBD1 (5 bases). Trimming took off 0 bases at V and 3 bases at J, with 8 bases between the two ends. The CDR3 is made up of 15 amino acids. Germline CDR1 LNHNV, CDR2 YYDKDF (reference sequence). CDR3 protein: CATSRDKGANEKLFF. The CDR3, as DNA: TGTGCCACCAGCAGAGATAAAGGGGCTAATGAAAAACTGTTTTTT.

The chain is built from TRBV12-5 and TRBJ2-5, with 11 bases fitting TRBD2. The germline V gene encodes CDR1 LGHNT and CDR2 FRNRAP. The CDR3 runs 16 residues. The junction had 11 bases not matched to a gene; V was cut back by 6 bases and J by 5 bases. CDR3 sequence: CASGPGLAGSVETQYF. In nucleotides, the CDR3 is TGTGCTAGTGGCCCCGGACTAGCGGGCTCCGTGGAGACCCAGTACTTC. The full variable domain, completed using reference TRBV12-5 and TRBJ2-5, is DARVTQTPRHKVTEMGQEVTMRCQPILGHNTVFWYRQTMMQGLELLAYFRNRAPLDDSGMPKDRFSAEMPDATLATLKIQPSEPRDSAVYFCASGPGLAGSVETQYFGPGTRLLVL.

The rearrangement links TRBV5-4 to TRBJ2-3, with TRBD2 matching 13 bases. The CDR3 totals 16 residues. Trimming took 7 bases from V and 7 from J; bases not matched to a gene: 12. Germline assignment: CDR1 SGHNT and CDR2 YYREEE (reference sequence). The CDR3 sequence is CASASVGLAGANTQYF. The CDR3 DNA follows: TGTGCCAGCGCCAGTGTAGGACTAGCGGGAGCTAATACGCAGTATTTT.

V usage is TRBV2 and J usage is TRBJ2-7, with a tentative D call TRBD2 (6 bases). Germline V gives CDR1 SNHLY, CDR2 FYNNEI. This CDR3 contains 14 residues. Trimming left V 7 bases short and J 5 bases short, with 18 bases between. Written as DNA, the CDR3 is TGTGCCAGCAAAAAGCTCTCAAGGGAGGACGAGCAGTACTTC. Translation gives CASKKLSREDEQYF. The variable domain in full, with the rest retrieved from reference TRBV2 and TRBJ2-7, is EPEVTQTPSHQVTQMGQEVILRCVPISNHLYFYWYRQILGQKVEFLVSFYNNEISEKSEIFDDQFSVERPDGSNFTLKIRSTKLEDSAMYFCASKKLSREDEQYFGPGTRLTVT.

The chain has TRBV5-1 and TRBJ2-2; 11 nucleotides match TRBD1. The CDR3 loop spans 17 amino acids. The V segment lost 3 bases and the J segment 1 base; nucleotides outside the gene matches: 5. From germline, CDR1 is SGHRS and CDR2 YFSETQ. The CDR3 nucleotides are TGCGCCAGCAGCTGGGGACAGGGGGGCGGGAACACCGGGGAGCTGTTTTTT. The encoded protein is CASSWGQGGGNTGELFF.

This chain connects TRBV19 to TRBJ2-7; TRBD1 is a possible D gene (5 bases). The germline gives CDR1 LNHDA, CDR2 SQIVND (reference sequence). The CDR3 sequence is 13 residues long. The germline V and J ends were trimmed by 2 bases and 2 bases, with 7 bases remaining between them. CDR3 nucleotide sequence: TGTGCCAGTAGTATACAGGGAACCTACGAGCAGTACTTC. It is translated as CASSIQGTYEQYF.

The chain is built from TRBV3-1 (or the pseudogene TRBV3-2) and TRBJ1-5; no firm D call. The CDR3 has 13 residues. The V end was cut by 0 bases, the J end by 6 bases, with 6 bases between. Germline CDR1 and CDR2: LGHDT and YNNKEL (reference sequence). In DNA, the CDR3 is TGTGCCAGCAGCCAAGACCCAGGTCAGCCCCAGCATTTT. Its protein product is CASSQDPGQPQHF.

The rearrangement joins TRBV6-5 to TRBJ1-6, with 8 bases fitting TRBD1. The CDR3 consists of 15 residues. Germline V CDR1 and CDR2: MNHEY, SVGAGI. J lost 5 bases, V lost 6 bases, and 6 bases had no gene match. The CDR3 is CASRTQQGDNSPLHF. The CDR3 nucleotides are TGTGCCAGCAGAACCCAACAGGGGGATAATTCACCCCTCCACTTT.

The CDR3, as DNA: TGTGCCAGCAGCTCCAGCGGGGCGGGAGGAGATACGCAGTATTTT. It codes for CASSSSGAGGDTQYF. The chain combines TRBV11-3 with TRBJ2-3; 8 nucleotides agree with TRBD2. This CDR3 spans 15 amino acids. Germline V gives CDR1 SGHNT, CDR2 YENEEA. V was pared by 4 bases and J by 5 bases, with 8 bases of the junction left unmatched.

The chain is built from TRBV2 and TRBJ2-1; TRBD2 agrees at 9 bases. The ends lost 3 bases at V and 6 bases at J; junction bases unmatched: 6. The CDR3 consists of 15 residues. Germline CDR1 reads SNHLY; CDR2 reads FYNNEI. The CDR3 nucleotides read TGTGCCAGCAGTGATATCGGGACTAGCAGCAATGAGCAGTTCTTC. Its translation: CASSDIGTSSNEQFF.

The chain carries TRBV9 and TRBJ1-1, with D unresolved. This CDR3 has 14 amino acids. Germline CDR1 is SGDLS and CDR2 is YYNGEE. Trimming took 0 bases from V and 5 from J, leaving 11 bases between them. This chain's CDR3 is CASSVEAGKTEAFF. The CDR3 DNA follows: TGTGCCAGCAGCGTAGAGGCGGGTAAAACTGAAGCTTTCTTT.

The chain recombines TRBV10-3 with TRBJ1-6; 8 bases line up with TRBD1. The CDR3 has 15 amino acids. The V and J ends lost 3 bases and 7 bases, in that order; junction bases with no gene match: 5. Germline V CDR1 and CDR2: ENHRY, SYGVKD. CDR3 sequence: CAISDRGPENSPLHF. In DNA, the CDR3 is TGTGCCATCAGTGACAGGGGGCCAGAGAATTCACCCCTCCACTTT.

This clone was seen only once. V is TRBV7-2 and J is TRBJ2-1; the match to TRBD2 covers 7 bases. There are 14 residues in the CDR3. V lost 1 base to trimming and J lost 7 bases; unmatched junction nucleotides: 4. Germline V gives CDR1 SGHTA, CDR2 FQGNSA. The CDR3 region has the DNA TGTGCCAGCAGCTTAGTAGGGACTAAGAATGAGCAGTTCTTC. Amino acid sequence: CASSLVGTKNEQFF.

J is TRBJ1-1 and V is TRBV9; perhaps TRBD1 as D (5 bases). Germline-derived CDR1 and CDR2 are SGDLS and YYNGEE. Between the trimmed V and J ends, which lost 4 bases and 5 bases, there was a span of 15 bases. The CDR3 sequence is 14 residues long. CDR3 bases: TGTGCCAGCAGCCTCTCGGGGGTGGGGACTGAAGCTTTCTTT. It translates to CASSLSGVGTEAFF. The full variable domain, completed using reference TRBV9 and TRBJ1-1, is DSGVTQTPKHLITATGQRVTLRCSPRSGDLSVYWYQQSLDQGLQFLIQYYNGEERAKGNILERFSAQQFPDLHSELNLSSLELGDSALYFCASSLSGVGTEAFFGQGTRLTVV.

The genes are TRBV5-8 and TRBJ2-7, with D tentatively TRBD1 (6 bases). This CDR3 has 15 amino acids. CDR1 and CDR2 (germline): SGHTS, YDEGEE. V was trimmed by 1 base and J by 4 bases, leaving 15 bases between them. The CDR3 nucleotides are TGTGCCAGCAGCTTGCGGCAGGGGTATCTTTACGAGCAGTACTTC. Translated: CASSLRQGYLYEQYF.